This T cell receptor (beta chain) was sequenced in a study of T cell responses to AZD1222 COVID-19 vaccine. The table came from immunoSEQ multiplex PCR; TCRdb's copy has only in-frame clones and leaves some out. The sample lists approximately 120,000 clones; roughly 91% were seen once. The CDR3 has 16 residues. The germline V and J ends were trimmed by 4 bases and 5 bases, with 17 bases remaining between them. CDR1 and CDR2 (germline): LGHDT, YNNKEL (reference sequence). The TCR sequence derives from an adult in good health. The rearrangement uses TRBV3-1 (or the pseudogene TRBV3-2) and TRBJ2-2; weak D call: TRBD1 (6 bases). The source material was peripheral blood, sampled on day 0 of MenACWY control vaccination. Here the CDR3 DNA reads TGTGCCAGCAGCCCCGGGGACACCACGAGGACCGGGGAGCTGTTTTTT. This encodes CASSPGDTTRTGELFF.